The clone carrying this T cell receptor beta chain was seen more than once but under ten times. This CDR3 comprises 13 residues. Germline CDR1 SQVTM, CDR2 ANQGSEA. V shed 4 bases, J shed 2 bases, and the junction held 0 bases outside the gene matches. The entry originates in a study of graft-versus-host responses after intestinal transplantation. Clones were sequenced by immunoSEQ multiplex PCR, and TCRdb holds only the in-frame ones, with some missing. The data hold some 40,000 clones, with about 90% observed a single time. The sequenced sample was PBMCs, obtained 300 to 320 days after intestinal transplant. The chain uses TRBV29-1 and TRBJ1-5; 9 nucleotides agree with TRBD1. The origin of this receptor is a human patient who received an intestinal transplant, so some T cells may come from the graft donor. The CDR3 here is CSVGTGGNQPQHF. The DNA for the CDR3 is TGCAGCGTTGGGACAGGGGGCAATCAGCCCCAGCATTTT.